This is a list of T cell receptor beta chains from one sample in a study of T cells in localized non-small cell lung cancer. Assay: immunoSEQ multiplex PCR; the TCRdb copy retains only in-frame clones and omits some. The sample holds more than 2,500 clones, around 24% seen once. Here the sequenced sample was lung tumor tissue, taken before any cancer treatment. All receptors derive from a man between 35 and 75 years old with stage I lung adenocarcinoma. Each CDR3 is given with its conserved first and last residue. A D gene is named only where the DNA matches it firmly. The listing skips clone size in some rows; elsewhere it reads once, few, many or a size class.

d_gene: -
v_gene: TRBV6-8
abundance: few
j_gene: TRBJ1-3
CDR3nt: TGTGCCAGCAGTGGGTGGGGAAGGGGCCTTAGCTCTGGAAACACCATATATTTT
CDR3aa: CASSGWGRGLSSGNTIYF

d_gene: -
v_gene: TRBV18
abundance: -
j_gene: TRBJ1-6
CDR3nt: TGTGCCAGCTCACCAGGGGGAAGCTCCTATAATTCACCCCTCCACTTT
CDR3aa: CASSPGGSSYNSPLHF

d_gene: -
v_gene: TRBV9
abundance: medium-sized
j_gene: TRBJ2-7
CDR3nt: TGTGCCAGCAGCGTCGCACTAAGCTCCTACGAGCAGTACTTC
CDR3aa: CASSVALSSYEQYF

d_gene: -
v_gene: TRBV28
abundance: -
j_gene: TRBJ1-6
CDR3nt: TGTGCCAGCAGTCCGTTAGACAGGTCCGGTTCACCCCTCCACTTT
CDR3aa: CASSPLDRSGSPLHF

d_gene: TRBD1
v_gene: TRBV19
abundance: -
j_gene: TRBJ1-1
CDR3nt: TGTGCCAGTAGCGGCAGGGGGACGCGGAACACTGAAGCTTTCTTT
CDR3aa: CASSGRGTRNTEAFF

d_gene: -
v_gene: TRBV11-3
abundance: -
j_gene: TRBJ2-7
CDR3nt: TGTGCCAGCAGCTTGGCGGCCTTAACAACCCGCGAGCAGTACTTC
CDR3aa: CASSLAALTTREQYF

d_gene: -
v_gene: TRBV19
abundance: -
j_gene: TRBJ1-5
CDR3nt: TGTGCCAGTAGTCCCGCTTCGGGGTCCGGCAATCAGCCCCAGCATTTT
CDR3aa: CASSPASGSGNQPQHF

d_gene: -
v_gene: TRBV10-2
abundance: few
j_gene: TRBJ1-1
CDR3nt: TGCGCCAGCAGTGAGCAAACAGCCGCTGAAGCTTTCTTT
CDR3aa: CASSEQTAAEAFF

d_gene: -
v_gene: TRBV9
abundance: -
j_gene: TRBJ2-5
CDR3nt: TGTGCCAGCACCGAAAGGGAGAATTTCGGGACCCAGTACTTC
CDR3aa: CASTERENFGTQYF

d_gene: -
v_gene: TRBV25-1
abundance: -
j_gene: TRBJ2-7
CDR3nt: TGTGCCAGCAAGACCGAGGGATACGAGCAGTACTTC
CDR3aa: CASKTEGYEQYF

d_gene: -
v_gene: TRBV6-8
abundance: -
j_gene: TRBJ2-7
CDR3nt: TGTGCCAGCAGTGCGGCGGACGGATCCTCCTACGAGCAGTACTTC
CDR3aa: CASSAADGSSYEQYF

d_gene: -
v_gene: TRBV9
abundance: -
j_gene: TRBJ2-3
CDR3nt: TGTGCCAGCAGCGAGGGGACTCCCCAAGGAACGCAGTATTTT
CDR3aa: CASSEGTPQGTQYF

d_gene: TRBD2
v_gene: TRBV6-8
abundance: few
j_gene: TRBJ2-7
CDR3nt: TGTGCCAGCAGTTACGACATGAGCGGGAACGACGAGCAGTACTTC
CDR3aa: CASSYDMSGNDEQYF

d_gene: TRBD2
v_gene: TRBV11-3
abundance: few
j_gene: TRBJ2-2
CDR3nt: TGTGCCAGCAGCTCGGGACTAGCGGGGACCGGGGAGCTGTTTTTT
CDR3aa: CASSSGLAGTGELFF

d_gene: -
v_gene: TRBV11-3
abundance: -
j_gene: TRBJ2-7
CDR3nt: TGTGCCAGCAGCTTAGGGGGGATCTCCTACGAGCAGTACTTC
CDR3aa: CASSLGGISYEQYF

d_gene: -
v_gene: TRBV11-3
abundance: medium-sized
j_gene: TRBJ2-4
CDR3nt: TGTGCCAGCAGCTTGCTCGGGCCAGGGGACATTCAGTACTTC
CDR3aa: CASSLLGPGDIQYF

d_gene: TRBD1
v_gene: TRBV6-8
abundance: few
j_gene: TRBJ2-3
CDR3nt: TGTGCCAGCACCCAGGGGGTCATGAGCACAGATACGCAGTATTTT
CDR3aa: CASTQGVMSTDTQYF

d_gene: -
v_gene: TRBV5-1
abundance: -
j_gene: TRBJ1-1
CDR3nt: TGCGCCAGCAGCCCTGACGCAGGAGGCACTGAAGCTTTCTTT
CDR3aa: CASSPDAGGTEAFF

d_gene: TRBD1
v_gene: TRBV19
abundance: few
j_gene: TRBJ2-1
CDR3nt: TGTGCCAGTAGTAAGGACAGGGGAAGCTCCTACAATGAGCAGTTCTTC
CDR3aa: CASSKDRGSSYNEQFF

d_gene: -
v_gene: TRBV6-8
abundance: few
j_gene: TRBJ2-5
CDR3nt: TGTGCCAGCTGCAGAGGGTTTCAAGAGACCCAGTACTTC
CDR3aa: CASCRGFQETQYF

d_gene: TRBD1
v_gene: TRBV6-1
abundance: few
j_gene: TRBJ1-2
CDR3nt: TGTGCCAGCAGTGAAGGCAGGGGGCGAAGCTATGGCTACACCTTC
CDR3aa: CASSEGRGRSYGYTF

d_gene: -
v_gene: TRBV30
abundance: -
j_gene: TRBJ2-1
CDR3nt: TGTGCCTGGAATAAGGTGTCATGGGGGGGCGGCTACAATGAGCAGTTCTTC
CDR3aa: CAWNKVSWGGGYNEQFF

d_gene: TRBD1
v_gene: TRBV5-1
abundance: few
j_gene: TRBJ1-1
CDR3nt: TGCGCCAGCAGCTTCGGGGACCGACAGGGAGGATCTGAAGCTTTCTTT
CDR3aa: CASSFGDRQGGSEAFF

d_gene: TRBD1
v_gene: TRBV18
abundance: -
j_gene: TRBJ1-1
CDR3nt: TGTGCCAGCTCACCAACGGGACAGGGGGCGCGTCTCTCAGCTTTCTTT
CDR3aa: CASSPTGQGARLSAFF

d_gene: TRBD1
v_gene: TRBV11-3
abundance: few
j_gene: TRBJ1-4
CDR3nt: TGTGCCAGCAGCTCCCACAGGGGGAATGAAAAACTGTTTTTT
CDR3aa: CASSSHRGNEKLFF

d_gene: -
v_gene: TRBV6-8
abundance: -
j_gene: TRBJ1-1
CDR3nt: TGTGCCAGCAGTTCCGACAGATTGAACACTGAAGCTTTCTTT
CDR3aa: CASSSDRLNTEAFF

d_gene: TRBD2
v_gene: TRBV30
abundance: few
j_gene: TRBJ2-1
CDR3nt: TGTGCCCGGGGTTTCGGGGGGAGCTCCTACAATGAGCAGTTCTTC
CDR3aa: CARGFGGSSYNEQFF

d_gene: -
v_gene: TRBV12-2
abundance: few
j_gene: TRBJ2-4
CDR3nt: TGTGCAAGTCGCTCATACAGGGGGAAAAACATTCAGTACTTC
CDR3aa: CASRSYRGKNIQYF

d_gene: -
v_gene: TRBV30
abundance: -
j_gene: TRBJ2-1
CDR3nt: TGTGCCTGGAGTCCCACTAGCTCCTACAATGAGCAGTTCTTC
CDR3aa: CAWSPTSSYNEQFF

d_gene: -
v_gene: TRBV11-3
abundance: medium-sized
j_gene: TRBJ2-3
CDR3nt: TGTGCCAGCAGCTCATCCTCAGTTGTGGGATCGCAGTATTTT
CDR3aa: CASSSSSVVGSQYF

d_gene: -
v_gene: TRBV28
abundance: few
j_gene: TRBJ1-5
CDR3nt: TGTGCCAGCAGCCCTAGGACAGCCGACAATCAGCCCCAGCATTTT
CDR3aa: CASSPRTADNQPQHF

d_gene: TRBD1
v_gene: TRBV14
abundance: -
j_gene: TRBJ1-1
CDR3nt: TGTGCCAGCAGCCGCGTAACAGGGGGCGCGACTGAAGCTTTCTTT
CDR3aa: CASSRVTGGATEAFF

d_gene: -
v_gene: TRBV28
abundance: few
j_gene: TRBJ2-7
CDR3nt: TGTGCCAGCAGCACAGGGCACTACGAGCAGTACTTC
CDR3aa: CASSTGHYEQYF

d_gene: -
v_gene: TRBV29-1
abundance: -
j_gene: TRBJ2-7
CDR3nt: TGCAGCGTTGCCAGGGGATCCTACGAGCAGTACTTC
CDR3aa: CSVARGSYEQYF

d_gene: -
v_gene: TRBV6-1
abundance: few
j_gene: TRBJ1-4
CDR3nt: TGTGCCAGCAGTGAAGGATGGGGATCCGCTAATGAAAAACTGTTTTTT
CDR3aa: CASSEGWGSANEKLFF

d_gene: TRBD1
v_gene: TRBV6-8
abundance: medium-sized
j_gene: TRBJ2-7
CDR3nt: TGTGCCATCAGTCCGAAAGGGACAGGGAATGATAAGTACTTC
CDR3aa: CAISPKGTGNDKYF